Below, 20 T cell receptor beta chains from the same sample are listed, as sequenced in a study of T-cell memory formation after mild COVID-19. TCRdb processed the 5' RACE reads anew with MiXCR; each CDR3 protein has one entry. This sample has approximately 480,000 distinct CDR3 sequences, with over 15% found just once. Material for sequencing was PBMCs or a T cell subset sorted from them (not recorded which). Every receptor here comes from an adult woman who had mild COVID-19 (a few samples of this study predate the infection). Cell type and time point are not known.

This chain links TRBV20-1 with TRBJ2-1, with 7 bases aligning to TRBD1. V was clipped by 1 base and J by 7 bases; unmatched bases: 10. CDR3 length: 15 amino acids. CDR1 and CDR2 from the germline V gene are DFQATT and SNEGSKA (reference sequence). The CDR3 region has the DNA TGCAGTGCTAGAGCTGGAGGACAGGAATGGAATGAGCAGTTCTTC. Its protein product is CSARAGGQEWNEQFF.

This rearrangement joins TRBV12-3 or TRBV12-4 to TRBJ2-7, with TRBD1 matching over 7 bases. The CDR3 covers 14 residues. With V trimmed by 3 bases and J by 5 bases, 7 bases remained unmatched. Here the CDR3 DNA reads TGTGCCAGCAGTTTTTTCCGGGACAGCCACGAGCAGTACTTC. Translation: CASSFFRDSHEQYF.

This chain connects TRBV5-1 to TRBJ1-4, with D possibly matching TRBD1 (6 bases). V shed 2 bases and J shed 6 bases, with 11 bases lying between them. Germline assignment: CDR1 SGHRS and CDR2 YFSETQ. The CDR3 has 14 residues. The CDR3 here is CASSFGGVDEKLFF. The CDR3 DNA is TGCGCCAGCAGCTTTGGGGGCGTGGATGAAAAACTGTTTTTT.

This rearrangement joins TRBV29-1 to TRBJ2-1, with 14 bases matching TRBD2. Trimming removed 3 bases from V and 1 base from J; junction bases left unmatched: 11. Germline lookup yields CDR1 SQVTM and CDR2 ANQGSEA. CDR3 length: 19 amino acids. The CDR3 protein is CSVDGTSGLAGGSYNEQFF. CDR3 bases: TGCAGCGTTGATGGGACATCTGGACTAGCGGGAGGTTCCTACAATGAGCAGTTCTTC.

This clonotype was observed a few times. V usage is TRBV5-1 and J usage is TRBJ2-7; tentatively, D is TRBD1 or TRBD2 (5 bases each). This CDR3 is 15 amino acids long. The germline V gene encodes CDR1 SGHRS and CDR2 YFSETQ. V gave up 4 bases and J gave up 2 bases, with 16 bases separating them. The CDR3, as DNA: TGCGCCAGCAGCCCCCGGGGCGCCTTCCCCTACGAGCAGTACTTC. It specifies CASSPRGAFPYEQYF.

This clonotype was counted only a few times. The chain couples TRBV20-1 to TRBJ1-6; D gene ambiguous. From germline, CDR1 is DFQATT and CDR2 SNEGSKA (reference sequence). CDR3 length: 9 residues. Trimming stripped 3 bases from V and 10 bases from J, with 1 base between. CDR3 protein: CSASSPLHF. CDR3 bases: TGCAGTGCTAGCTCACCCCTCCACTTT.

This clonotype has a handful of counts. The genes are TRBV5-5 and TRBJ1-6; no clear D gene. Germline V gene sequence: CDR1 SGHKS, CDR2 YYEKEE (reference sequence). The CDR3 consists of 11 residues. V dropped 0 bases and J dropped 10 bases, with 2 bases sitting between them. The CDR3 region is CASSLASPLHF. The CDR3 bases are TGTGCCAGCAGCTTGGCCTCACCCCTCCACTTT.

CDR3 bases: TGCGCCAGCAGCCAAGATACGGGGGTGTTGGGGCCCCAGCATTTT. This gives the protein CASSQDTGVLGPQHF. The chain joins TRBV4-1 to TRBJ1-5, with D possibly matching TRBD1 (5 bases). The V end lost 0 bases, the J end lost 9 bases, and 15 bases lay between the germline ends. Looked up from germline, CDR1 is MGHRA and CDR2 is YSYEKL. There are 15 residues in the CDR3.

In its sample, this clonotype was seen many times. The chain combines TRBV30 with TRBJ2-5; the match to TRBD2 covers 7 bases. The CDR3 has 11 amino acids. Trimming at V came to 4 bases and at J to 4 bases, leaving 0 bases not matched to a gene. Germline CDR1 and CDR2: GTSNPN and SVGIG (reference sequence). CDR3 coding DNA: TGTGCCTGGACGGGAGGAGAGACCCAGTACTTC. Translated: CAWTGGETQYF.

This chain joins TRBV5-6 and TRBJ1-1, with 7 bases matching TRBD1. Per germline, CDR1 SGHDT and CDR2 YYEEEE. V shed 0 bases, J shed 3 bases, and the junction held 11 bases outside the gene matches. The CDR3 is 17 amino acids. The CDR3 bases are TGTGCCAGCAGCTTGGATGGGATCTACAGGGGCGACACTGAAGCTTTCTTT. It yields the protein CASSLDGIYRGDTEAFF.

This clonotype was counted only a few times. V is TRBV3-1 and J is TRBJ2-5, with 11 bases fitting TRBD2. Germline CDR1 and CDR2: LGHDT and YNNKEL (reference sequence). The CDR3 consists of 17 residues. V was pared by 1 base and J by 2 bases, with 6 bases of the junction left unmatched. This chain's CDR3 is CASSQGPIAGGQETQYF. For the CDR3, the DNA is TGTGCCAGCAGCCAAGGTCCGATAGCGGGGGGGCAAGAGACCCAGTACTTC.

The chain joins TRBV7-9 to TRBJ2-7; D is perhaps TRBD2 (6 bases). CDR3 length: 15 residues. Germline lookup yields CDR1 SEHNR and CDR2 FQNEAQ (reference sequence). The V end lost 5 bases, the J end lost 3 bases, and 17 bases lay between the germline ends. The CDR3, as DNA: TGTGCCAGCAGCCATACTAGCCCCTTTATCTACGAGCAGTACTTC. Amino acid sequence: CASSHTSPFIYEQYF. The full variable domain, rest sourced from reference TRBV7-9 and TRBJ2-7, is DTGVSQNPRHKITKRGQNVTFRCDPISEHNRLYWYRQTLGQGPEFLTYFQNEAQLEKSRLLSDRFSAERPKGSFSTLEIQRTEQGDSAMYLCASSHTSPFIYEQYFGPGTRLTVT.

This rearrangement joins TRBV20-1 to TRBJ2-1; D may be TRBD1 (6 bases). The CDR3 contains 15 residues. V shed 6 bases and J shed 5 bases, with 20 bases lying between them. Germline V lookup: CDR1 DFQATT, CDR2 SNEGSKA (reference sequence). The CDR3 reads CSAVRTAVTHNEQFF. For the CDR3, the DNA is TGCAGTGCGGTTAGGACAGCTGTTACCCACAATGAGCAGTTCTTC.

The gene calls are TRBV7-9 and TRBJ1-2; no definite D call. The CDR3 is made up of 13 amino acids. With 5 bases removed from V and 4 bases from J, the gap between germline ends came to 11 bases. The V gene's germline CDR1 is SEHNR and CDR2 FQNEAQ (reference sequence). CDR3 in amino acids: CASSTGKAYGYTF. As DNA, the CDR3 is TGTGCCAGCAGCACCGGGAAGGCCTATGGCTACACCTTC.

The chain uses TRBV2 and TRBJ2-7, with TRBD2 matching over 10 bases. The CDR3 contains 15 residues. Germline trimming cut 5 bases from V and 6 bases from J; bases unmatched to any gene: 10. The germline gives CDR1 SNHLY, CDR2 FYNNEI. CDR3 sequence reads: CASSQASGRYGEQYF. The CDR3 DNA reads TGTGCCAGCAGTCAGGCTAGCGGGAGATATGGCGAGCAGTACTTC.

The J gene is TRBJ2-5, the V gene TRBV7-9; weak D call: TRBD1 (5 bases). Trimming shortened V by 5 bases and J by 3 bases, and 10 bases separated the two germline ends. The CDR3 is made up of 13 amino acids. Germline CDR1 is SEHNR and CDR2 is FQNEAQ (reference sequence). This CDR3 reads CASSTTREETQYF. The CDR3, as DNA: TGTGCCAGCAGCACTACCAGGGAAGAGACCCAGTACTTC.

The rearrangement uses TRBV6-5 and TRBJ2-4; 9 positions match TRBD2. This CDR3 spans 14 amino acids. CDR1 and CDR2 from the germline V gene are MNHEY and SVGAGI. Trimming at V came to 7 bases and at J to 0 bases, leaving 1 base not matched to a gene. The CDR3 DNA is TGTGCCAGCACGACTAGCGGAGCCAAAAACATTCAGTACTTC. Its translation is CASTTSGAKNIQYF.

The chain recombines TRBV4-1 with TRBJ2-2; unclear D gene. In germline, CDR1 is MGHRA, CDR2 YSYEKL. This CDR3 is built from 12 residues. Trimming left V 1 base short and J 7 bases short, with 4 bases between. The CDR3 loop is CASSQGLGELFF. DNA for the CDR3: TGCGCCAGCAGCCAAGGACTCGGGGAGCTGTTTTTT.

This clonotype was detected a few times. The V call is TRBV12-3 or TRBV12-4, the J call TRBJ2-2; the D is unclear. The CDR3 totals 15 residues. The V and J ends lost 3 bases and 3 bases respectively, with 11 bases between them. CDR3: CASSLLGRDTGELFF. The CDR3 DNA reads TGTGCCAGCAGTTTGCTCGGACGAGACACCGGGGAGCTGTTTTTT.

This clonotype was observed a handful of times. The DNA for the CDR3 is TGCAGTGCCACGGGGTTCTCTGGAAACACCATATATTTT. Its protein product is CSATGFSGNTIYF. This chain uses TRBV20-1 with TRBJ1-3; D remains unclear. Germline V lookup: CDR1 DFQATT, CDR2 SNEGSKA (reference sequence). There are 13 residues in the CDR3. V dropped 6 bases and J dropped 0 bases, with 9 bases sitting between them.